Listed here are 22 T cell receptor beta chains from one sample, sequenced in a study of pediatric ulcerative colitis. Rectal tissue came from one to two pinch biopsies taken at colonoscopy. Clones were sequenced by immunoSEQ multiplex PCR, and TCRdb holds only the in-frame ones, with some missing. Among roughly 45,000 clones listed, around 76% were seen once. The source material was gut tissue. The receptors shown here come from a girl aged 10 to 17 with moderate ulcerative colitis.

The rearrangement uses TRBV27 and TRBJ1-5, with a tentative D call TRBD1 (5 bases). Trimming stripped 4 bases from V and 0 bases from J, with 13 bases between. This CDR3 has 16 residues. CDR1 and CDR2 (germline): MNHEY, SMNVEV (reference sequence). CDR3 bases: TGTGCCAGCAGTTCCCGGGGCCGGTTTAGCAATCAGCCCCAGCATTTT. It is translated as CASSSRGRFSNQPQHF.

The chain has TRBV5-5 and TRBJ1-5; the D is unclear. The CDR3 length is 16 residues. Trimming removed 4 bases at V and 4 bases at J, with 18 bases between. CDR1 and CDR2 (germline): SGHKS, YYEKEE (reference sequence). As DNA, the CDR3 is TGTGCCAGCAGCCCCGTTTTGGGGAGCGGGAATCAGCCCCAGCATTTT. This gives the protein CASSPVLGSGNQPQHF. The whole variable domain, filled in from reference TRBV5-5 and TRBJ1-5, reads DAGVTQSPTHLIKTRGQQVTLRCSPISGHKSVSWYQQVLGQGPQFIFQYYEKEERGRGNFPDRFSARQFPNYSSELNVNALLLGDSALYLCASSPVLGSGNQPQHFGDGTRLSIL.

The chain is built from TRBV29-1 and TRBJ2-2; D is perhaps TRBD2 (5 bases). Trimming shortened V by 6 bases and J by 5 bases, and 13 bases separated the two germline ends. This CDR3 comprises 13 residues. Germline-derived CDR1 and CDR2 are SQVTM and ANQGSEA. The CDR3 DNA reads TGCAGCGTGGATAGCGCCGGGACCGGGGAGCTGTTTTTT. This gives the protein CSVDSAGTGELFF.

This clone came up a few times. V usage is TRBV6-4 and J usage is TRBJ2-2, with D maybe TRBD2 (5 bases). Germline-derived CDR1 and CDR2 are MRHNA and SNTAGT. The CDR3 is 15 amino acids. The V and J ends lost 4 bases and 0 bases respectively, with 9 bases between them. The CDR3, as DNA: TGTGCCAGCAGTGCCTCGGGAACGAACACCGGGGAGCTGTTTTTT. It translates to CASSASGTNTGELFF.

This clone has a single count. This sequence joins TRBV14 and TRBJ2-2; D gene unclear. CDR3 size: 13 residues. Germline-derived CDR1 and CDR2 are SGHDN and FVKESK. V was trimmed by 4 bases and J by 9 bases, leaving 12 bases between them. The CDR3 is CASSPGSRRELFF. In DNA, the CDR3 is TGTGCCAGCAGCCCAGGCTCACGACGGGAGCTGTTTTTT.

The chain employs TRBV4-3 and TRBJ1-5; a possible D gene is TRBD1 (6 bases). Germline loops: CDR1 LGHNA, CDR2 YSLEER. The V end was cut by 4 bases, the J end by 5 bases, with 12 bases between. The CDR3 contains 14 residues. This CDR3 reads CASSLGHLDQPQHF. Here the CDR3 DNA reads TGCGCCAGCAGCCTGGGACACCTCGATCAGCCCCAGCATTTT.

CDR3 coding DNA: TGCGCCAGCAGCCCCGGTCCTAGCTATGGCTACACCTTC. Encoded protein: CASSPGPSYGYTF. The chain links TRBV5-1 to TRBJ1-2; D uncertain. Germline loops: CDR1 SGHRS, CDR2 YFSETQ. The V end lost 4 bases, the J end lost 4 bases, and 11 bases lay between the germline ends. The CDR3 consists of 13 residues.

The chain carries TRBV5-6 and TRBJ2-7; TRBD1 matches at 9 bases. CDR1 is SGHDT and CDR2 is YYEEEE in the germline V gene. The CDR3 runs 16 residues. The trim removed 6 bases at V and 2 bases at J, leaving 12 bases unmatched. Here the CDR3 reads CASIGSPGTGPYEQYF. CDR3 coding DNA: TGTGCCAGCATAGGATCTCCTGGGACAGGGCCCTACGAGCAGTACTTC.

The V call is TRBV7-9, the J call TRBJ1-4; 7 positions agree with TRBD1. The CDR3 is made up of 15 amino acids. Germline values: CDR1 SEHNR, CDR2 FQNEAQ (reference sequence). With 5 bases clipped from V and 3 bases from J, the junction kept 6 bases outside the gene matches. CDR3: CASSRPDRANEKLFF. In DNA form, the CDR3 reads TGTGCCAGCAGCCGTCCCGACAGGGCTAATGAAAAACTGTTTTTT.

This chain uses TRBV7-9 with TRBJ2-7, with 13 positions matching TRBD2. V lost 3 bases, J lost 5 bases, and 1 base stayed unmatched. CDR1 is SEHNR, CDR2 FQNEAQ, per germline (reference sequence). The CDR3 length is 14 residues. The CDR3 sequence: CASSFGLAGDEQYF. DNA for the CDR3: TGTGCCAGCAGCTTCGGACTAGCGGGAGACGAGCAGTACTTC.

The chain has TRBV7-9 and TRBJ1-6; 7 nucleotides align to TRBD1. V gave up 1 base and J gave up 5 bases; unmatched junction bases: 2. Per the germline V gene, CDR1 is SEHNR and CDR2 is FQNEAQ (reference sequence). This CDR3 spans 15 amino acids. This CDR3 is CASSLGDSNNSPLHF. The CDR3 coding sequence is TGTGCCAGCAGCTTAGGGGACAGTAATAATTCACCCCTCCACTTT.

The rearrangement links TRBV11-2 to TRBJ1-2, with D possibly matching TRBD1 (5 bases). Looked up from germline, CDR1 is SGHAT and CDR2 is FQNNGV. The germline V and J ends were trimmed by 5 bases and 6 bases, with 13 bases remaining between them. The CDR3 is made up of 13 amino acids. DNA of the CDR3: TGTGCCAGCAGCCGAAGTACGACAGATGGCTACACCTTC. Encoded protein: CASSRSTTDGYTF.

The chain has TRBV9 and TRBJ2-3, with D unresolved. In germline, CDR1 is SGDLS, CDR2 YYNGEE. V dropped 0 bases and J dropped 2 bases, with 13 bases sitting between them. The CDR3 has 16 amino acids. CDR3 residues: CASSVGLPLNTDTQYF. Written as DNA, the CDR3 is TGTGCCAGCAGCGTAGGCCTTCCATTGAACACAGATACGCAGTATTTT.

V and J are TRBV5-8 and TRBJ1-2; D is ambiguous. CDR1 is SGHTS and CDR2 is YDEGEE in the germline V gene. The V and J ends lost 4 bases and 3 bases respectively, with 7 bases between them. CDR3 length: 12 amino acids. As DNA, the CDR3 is TGTGCCAGCAGCCTCGAGGACTATGGCTACACCTTC. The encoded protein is CASSLEDYGYTF.

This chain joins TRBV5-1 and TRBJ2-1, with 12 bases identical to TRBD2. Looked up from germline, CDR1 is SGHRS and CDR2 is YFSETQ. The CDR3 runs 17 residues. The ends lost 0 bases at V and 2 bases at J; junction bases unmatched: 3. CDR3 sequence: CASSLGTSGMAYNEQFF. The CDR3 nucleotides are TGCGCCAGCAGCTTGGGGACTAGCGGGATGGCCTACAATGAGCAGTTCTTC. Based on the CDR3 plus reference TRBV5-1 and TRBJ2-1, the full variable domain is KAGVTQTPRYLIKTRGQQVTLSCSPISGHRSVSWYQQTPGQGLQFLFEYFSETQRNKGNFPGRFSGRQFSNSRSEMNVSTLELGDSALYLCASSLGTSGMAYNEQFFGPGTRLTVL.

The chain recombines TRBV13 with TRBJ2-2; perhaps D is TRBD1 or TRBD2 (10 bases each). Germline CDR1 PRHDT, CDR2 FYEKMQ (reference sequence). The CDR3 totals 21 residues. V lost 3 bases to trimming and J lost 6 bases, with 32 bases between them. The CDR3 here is CASSFSLGTGVSSGSAGELFF. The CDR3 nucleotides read TGTGCCAGCAGCTTCTCACTTGGGACAGGGGTGTCTAGCGGGAGCGCCGGGGAGCTGTTTTTT. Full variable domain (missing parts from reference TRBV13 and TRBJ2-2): AAGVIQSPRHLIKEKRETATLKCYPIPRHDTVYWYQQGPGQDPQFLISFYEKMQSDKGSIPDRFSAQQFSDYHSELNMSSLELGDSALYFCASSFSLGTGVSSGSAGELFFGEGSRLTVL.

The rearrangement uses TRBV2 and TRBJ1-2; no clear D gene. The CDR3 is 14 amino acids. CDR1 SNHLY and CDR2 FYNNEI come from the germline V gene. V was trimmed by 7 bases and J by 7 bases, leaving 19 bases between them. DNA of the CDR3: TGTGCCAGCATCCCCTTCGAGCGGCCGGGTGGCTACACCTTC. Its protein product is CASIPFERPGGYTF. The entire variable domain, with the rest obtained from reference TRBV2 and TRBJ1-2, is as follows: EPEVTQTPSHQVTQMGQEVILRCVPISNHLYFYWYRQILGQKVEFLVSFYNNEISEKSEIFDDQFSVERPDGSNFTLKIRSTKLEDSAMYFCASIPFERPGGYTFGSGTRLTVV.

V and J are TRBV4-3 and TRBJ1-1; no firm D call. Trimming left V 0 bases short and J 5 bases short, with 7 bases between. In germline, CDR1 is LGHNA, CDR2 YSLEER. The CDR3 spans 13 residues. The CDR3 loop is CASSQERRTEAFF. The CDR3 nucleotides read TGCGCCAGCAGCCAAGAAAGGAGGACTGAAGCTTTCTTT.

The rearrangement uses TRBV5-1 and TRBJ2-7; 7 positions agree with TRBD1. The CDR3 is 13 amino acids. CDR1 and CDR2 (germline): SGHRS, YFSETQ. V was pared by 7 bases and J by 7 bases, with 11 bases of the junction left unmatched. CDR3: CASAGTELREQYF. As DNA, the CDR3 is TGCGCCAGCGCCGGGACAGAGCTACGAGAGCAGTACTTC.

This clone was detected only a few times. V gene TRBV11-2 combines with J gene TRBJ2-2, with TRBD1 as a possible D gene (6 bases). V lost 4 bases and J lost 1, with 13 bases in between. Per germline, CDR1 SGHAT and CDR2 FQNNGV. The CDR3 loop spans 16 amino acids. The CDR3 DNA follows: TGTGCCAGCAGCTCCGCTCCGGGACAGAACACCGGGGAGCTGTTTTTT. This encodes CASSSAPGQNTGELFF.

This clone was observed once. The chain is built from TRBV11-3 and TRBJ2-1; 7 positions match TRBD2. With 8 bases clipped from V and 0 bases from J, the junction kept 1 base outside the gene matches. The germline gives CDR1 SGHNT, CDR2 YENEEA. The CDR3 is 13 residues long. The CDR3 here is CASGRGSYNEQFF. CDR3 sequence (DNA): TGTGCCAGCGGGAGGGGCTCCTACAATGAGCAGTTCTTC.

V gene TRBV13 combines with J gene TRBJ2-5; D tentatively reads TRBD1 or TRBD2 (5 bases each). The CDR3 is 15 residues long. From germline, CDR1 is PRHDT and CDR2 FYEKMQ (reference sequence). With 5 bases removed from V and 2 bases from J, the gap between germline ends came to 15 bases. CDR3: CASSPGTTVQETQYF. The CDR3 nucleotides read TGTGCCAGCAGCCCTGGGACGACAGTGCAAGAGACCCAGTACTTC. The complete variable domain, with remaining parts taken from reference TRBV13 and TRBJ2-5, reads AAGVIQSPRHLIKEKRETATLKCYPIPRHDTVYWYQQGPGQDPQFLISFYEKMQSDKGSIPDRFSAQQFSDYHSELNMSSLELGDSALYFCASSPGTTVQETQYFGPGTRLLVL.